This T cell receptor (beta chain) is drawn from a study of long-term antiretroviral therapy in people with HIV. This clone was seen just once. CDR3 size: 15 residues. Trimming pared 10 bases from V and 7 bases from J, leaving 20 bases between. CDR1 is WNHNN, CDR2 SYGVQD, per germline (reference sequence). Samples were assayed with immunoSEQ v3.0 at survey level. Sequenced by immunoSEQ multiplex PCR; TCRdb stores in-frame clones only, minus some. The data hold tens of thousands of clones, with nearly 95% observed a single time. The chain is built from TRBV10-1 and TRBJ1-6; D remains unclear. This TCR derives from a woman between 45 and 60 years old with HIV. Material: unsorted PBMCs, obtained 3.7 years after starting antiretroviral therapy. The chain's CDR3 is CATSSGVTGNSPLHF. The DNA of the CDR3 is TGCGCCACCTCTAGCGGGGTGACGGGGAATTCACCCCTCCACTTT.